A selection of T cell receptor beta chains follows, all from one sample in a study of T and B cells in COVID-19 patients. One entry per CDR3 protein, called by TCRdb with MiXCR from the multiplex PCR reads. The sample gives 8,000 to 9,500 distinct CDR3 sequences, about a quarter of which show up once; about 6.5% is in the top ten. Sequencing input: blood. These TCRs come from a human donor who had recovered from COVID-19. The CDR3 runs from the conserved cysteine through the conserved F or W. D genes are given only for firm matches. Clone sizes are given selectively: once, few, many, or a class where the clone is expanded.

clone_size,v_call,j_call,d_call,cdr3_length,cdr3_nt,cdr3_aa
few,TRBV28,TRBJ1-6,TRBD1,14,TGTGCCAGCAACCAGGGACAGGGGAATTCACCCCTCCACTTT,CASNQGQGNSPLHF
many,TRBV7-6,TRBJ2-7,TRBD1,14,TGTGCCAGCAGCCGGGACAGTGGTTCCTACGAGCAGTACTTC,CASSRDSGSYEQYF
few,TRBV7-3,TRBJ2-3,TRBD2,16,TGTGCCAGCAGCTCCTTAGCGGGAGTTCAGCCAGATACGCAGTATTTT,CASSSLAGVQPDTQYF
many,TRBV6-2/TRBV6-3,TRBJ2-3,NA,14,TGTGCCGTGGTGGCCGGCCCTAGCACAGATACGCAGTATTTT,CAVVAGPSTDTQYF
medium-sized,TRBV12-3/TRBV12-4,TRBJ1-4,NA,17,TGTGCCAGCAGTTTAGTGTGGGGGCTTGGGACTAATGAAAAACTGTTTTTT,CASSLVWGLGTNEKLFF
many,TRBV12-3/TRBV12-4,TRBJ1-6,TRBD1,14,TGTGCCAGCAGCCAAGGACAGGGGGTTTCACCCCTCCACTTT,CASSQGQGVSPLHF
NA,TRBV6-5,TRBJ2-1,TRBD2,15,TGTGCCACCGGGCGGCGGCTAGCGGACTACAATGAGCAGTTCTTC,CATGRRLADYNEQFF
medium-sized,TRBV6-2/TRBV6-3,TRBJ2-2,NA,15,TGTGCCAGCAGCAGAGGGGACGCGAACACCGGGGAGCTGTTTTTT,CASSRGDANTGELFF
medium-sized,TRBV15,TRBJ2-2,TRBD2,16,TGTGCCACCAGCAGAGATCTAGGGAGGGACACCGGGGAGCTGTTTTTT,CATSRDLGRDTGELFF
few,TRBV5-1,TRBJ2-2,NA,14,TGCGCCAGCAGGGTGGAGGTGAACACCGGGGAGCTGTTTTTT,CASRVEVNTGELFF
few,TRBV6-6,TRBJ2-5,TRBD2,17,TGTGCCAGCAGTTATTTTCCACTAGCGGCACCCCAAGAGACCCAGTACTTC,CASSYFPLAAPQETQYF